This section outlines one T cell receptor (beta chain) sequence together with its context. The repertoire was sequenced with immunoSEQ multiplex PCR; TCRdb's copy has only in-frame clones and lacks some. This sample carries around 270,000 clones, around 87% of them seen once, and the ten largest clones take 2.3%. The data are from a study of blood T cell repertoires in COVID-19. Study background: Spain, Italy and the United States supplied samples that represented acute and convalescent COVID-19.

The sequenced material came from peripheral blood. This sequence was found in a woman aged 50 to 65 with acute or convalescent COVID-19.

CDR3 DNA: TGTGCCAGCAATGACTTCTCTGGAAACACCATATATTTT. Translated, it gives CASNDFSGNTIYF. V gene TRBV6-6 combines with J gene TRBJ1-3; D unresolved. The V and J ends lost 7 bases and 0 bases respectively, with 7 bases between them. From germline, CDR1 is MNHNY and CDR2 SVGAGI (reference sequence). The CDR3 covers 13 residues.